This TCR beta chain comes out of a study of monozygotic twins with inflammatory bowel disease. General study points: For repertoire similarity, concordant twins did not differ from discordant twins, possibly because power was limited. Heterogeneous immunosuppressive treatment regimens may have introduced variability into patient repertoires.

An amount of 3500 ng of total RNA was used for each TCR library. Template switching appended UMIs that held a 6-nucleotide sample barcode. TCRdb reworked the 5' RACE reads into one entry per CDR3 protein, no DNA. The sample totals about 330,000 distinct CDR3 sequences. For this clonotype: Its antigen is undetermined.

The CDR3 consists of 14 residues. CDR1 SGHRS and CDR2 YFSETQ come from the germline V gene. The chain recombines TRBV5-1 with TRBJ1-6; TCRdb calls TRBD1, which cannot be checked without DNA. This TCR came from a human donor with ulcerative colitis or Crohn's disease, or a healthy co-twin of an affected twin (not recorded which). Source material: blood. CDR3 sequence: CASSLAGDGSPLHF.